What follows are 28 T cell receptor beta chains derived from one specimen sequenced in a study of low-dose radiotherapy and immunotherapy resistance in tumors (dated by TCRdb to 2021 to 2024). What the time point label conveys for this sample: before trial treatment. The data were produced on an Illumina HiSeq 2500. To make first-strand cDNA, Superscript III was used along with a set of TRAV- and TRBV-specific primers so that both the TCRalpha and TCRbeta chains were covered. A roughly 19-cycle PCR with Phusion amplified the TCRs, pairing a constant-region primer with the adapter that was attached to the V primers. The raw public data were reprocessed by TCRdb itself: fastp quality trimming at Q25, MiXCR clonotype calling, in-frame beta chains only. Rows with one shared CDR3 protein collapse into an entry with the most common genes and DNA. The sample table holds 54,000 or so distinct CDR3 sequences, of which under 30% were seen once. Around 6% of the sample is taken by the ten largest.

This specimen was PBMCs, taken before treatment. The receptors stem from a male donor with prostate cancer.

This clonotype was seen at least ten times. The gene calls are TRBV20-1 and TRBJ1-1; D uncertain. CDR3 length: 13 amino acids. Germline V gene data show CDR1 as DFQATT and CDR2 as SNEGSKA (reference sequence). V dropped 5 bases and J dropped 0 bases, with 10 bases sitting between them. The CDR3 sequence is CSAPNAMNTEAFF. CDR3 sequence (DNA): TGCAGTGCTCCCAATGCCATGAACACTGAAGCTTTCTTT.

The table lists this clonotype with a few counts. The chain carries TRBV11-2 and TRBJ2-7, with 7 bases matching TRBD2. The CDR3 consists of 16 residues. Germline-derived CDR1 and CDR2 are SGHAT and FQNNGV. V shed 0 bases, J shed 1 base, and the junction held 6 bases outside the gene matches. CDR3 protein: CASSLDRGGRSYEQYF. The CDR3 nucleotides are TGTGCCAGCAGCTTAGATAGGGGCGGGAGATCCTACGAGCAGTACTTC.

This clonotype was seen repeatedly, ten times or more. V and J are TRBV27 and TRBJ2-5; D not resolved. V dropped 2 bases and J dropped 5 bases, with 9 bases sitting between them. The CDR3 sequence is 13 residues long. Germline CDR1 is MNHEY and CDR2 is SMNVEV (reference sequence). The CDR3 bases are TGTGCCAGCAGTTTAAGTGCGTGGGAGACCCAGTACTTC. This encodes CASSLSAWETQYF.

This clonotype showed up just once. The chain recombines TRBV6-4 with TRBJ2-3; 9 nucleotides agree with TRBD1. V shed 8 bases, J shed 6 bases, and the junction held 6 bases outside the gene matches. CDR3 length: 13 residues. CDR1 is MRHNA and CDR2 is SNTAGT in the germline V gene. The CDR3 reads CASGQGRGDTQYF. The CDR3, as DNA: TGTGCCAGCGGACAGGGGCGCGGGGATACGCAGTATTTT.

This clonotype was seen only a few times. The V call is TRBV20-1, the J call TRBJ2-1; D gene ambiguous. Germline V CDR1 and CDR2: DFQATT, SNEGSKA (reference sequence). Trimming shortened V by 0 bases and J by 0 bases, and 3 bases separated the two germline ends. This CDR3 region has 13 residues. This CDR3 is CSARDHSYNEQFF. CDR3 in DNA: TGCAGTGCTAGAGACCACTCCTACAATGAGCAGTTCTTC.

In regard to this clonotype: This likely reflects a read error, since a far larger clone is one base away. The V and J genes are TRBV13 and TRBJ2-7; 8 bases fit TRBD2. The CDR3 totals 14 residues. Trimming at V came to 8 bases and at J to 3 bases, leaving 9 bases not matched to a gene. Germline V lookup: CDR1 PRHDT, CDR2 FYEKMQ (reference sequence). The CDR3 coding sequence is TGTGCCAGCGAGGGACCCCTAGCGGGCTACGAGCAGTACTTC. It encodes CASEGPLAGYEQYF.

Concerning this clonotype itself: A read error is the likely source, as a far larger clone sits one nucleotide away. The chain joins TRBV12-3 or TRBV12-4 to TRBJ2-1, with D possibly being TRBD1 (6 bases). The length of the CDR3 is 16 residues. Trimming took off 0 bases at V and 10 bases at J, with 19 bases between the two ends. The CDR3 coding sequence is TGTGCCAGCAGTTTAGCTGGGCAGGGGTCGAATTTCGAGCAGTTCTTC. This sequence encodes CASSLAGQGSNFEQFF.

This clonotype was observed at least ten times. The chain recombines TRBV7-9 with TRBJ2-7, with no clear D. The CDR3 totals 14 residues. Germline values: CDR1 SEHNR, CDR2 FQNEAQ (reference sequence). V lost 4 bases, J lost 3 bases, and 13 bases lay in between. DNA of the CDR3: TGTGCCAGCAGCTCCCGCGCAAGGGACTACGAGCAGTACTTC. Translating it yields CASSSRARDYEQYF.

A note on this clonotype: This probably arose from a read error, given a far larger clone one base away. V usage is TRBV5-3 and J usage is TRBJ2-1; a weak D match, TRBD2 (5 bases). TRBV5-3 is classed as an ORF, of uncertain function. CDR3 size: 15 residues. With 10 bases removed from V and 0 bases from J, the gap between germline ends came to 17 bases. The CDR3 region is CACSFAGSSYNEQFF. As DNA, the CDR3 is TGTGCCTGCAGCTTCGCTGGGAGCTCCTACAATGAGCAGTTCTTC.

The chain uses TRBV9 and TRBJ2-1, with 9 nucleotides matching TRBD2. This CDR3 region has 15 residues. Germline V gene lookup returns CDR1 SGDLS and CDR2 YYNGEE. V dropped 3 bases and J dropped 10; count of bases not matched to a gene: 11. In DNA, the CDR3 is TGTGCCAGCAGCGGGTATGGTAGCGGGAGAAGAGAGCAGTTCTTC. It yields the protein CASSGYGSGRREQFF.

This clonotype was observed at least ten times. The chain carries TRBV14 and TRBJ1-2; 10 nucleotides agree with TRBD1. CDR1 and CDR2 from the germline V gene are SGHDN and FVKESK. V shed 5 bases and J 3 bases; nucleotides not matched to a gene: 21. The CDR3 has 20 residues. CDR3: CASSEQPIKGQGGLDYGYTF. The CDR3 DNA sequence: TGTGCCAGCAGCGAACAGCCAATCAAAGGACAGGGGGGTCTAGACTATGGCTACACCTTC.

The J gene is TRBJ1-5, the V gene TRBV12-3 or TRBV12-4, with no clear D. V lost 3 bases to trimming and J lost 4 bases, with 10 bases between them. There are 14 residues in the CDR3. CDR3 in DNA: TGTGCCAGCAGTTTCGGTCAAGGGAATCAGCCCCAGCATTTT. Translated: CASSFGQGNQPQHF.

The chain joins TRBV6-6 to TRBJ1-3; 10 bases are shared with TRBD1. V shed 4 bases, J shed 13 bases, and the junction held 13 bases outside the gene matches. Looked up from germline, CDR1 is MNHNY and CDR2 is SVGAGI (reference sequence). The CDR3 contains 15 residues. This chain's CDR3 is CASSWLRDRGSKIYF. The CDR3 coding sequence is TGTGCCAGCAGTTGGTTGCGGGACAGGGGTTCCAAAATATATTTT.

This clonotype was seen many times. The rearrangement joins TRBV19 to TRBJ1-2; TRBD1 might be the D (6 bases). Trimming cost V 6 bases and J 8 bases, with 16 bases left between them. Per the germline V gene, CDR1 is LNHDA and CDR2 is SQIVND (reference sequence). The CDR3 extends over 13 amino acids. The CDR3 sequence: CASSQQGFNGYTF. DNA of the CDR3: TGTGCCAGTAGCCAACAGGGTTTTAACGGCTACACCTTC.

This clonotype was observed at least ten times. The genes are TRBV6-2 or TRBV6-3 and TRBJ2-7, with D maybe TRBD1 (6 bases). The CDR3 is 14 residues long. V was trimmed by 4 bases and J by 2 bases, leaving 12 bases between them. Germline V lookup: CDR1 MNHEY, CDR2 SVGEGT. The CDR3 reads CASSLQGKAYEQYF. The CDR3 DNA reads TGTGCCAGCAGTTTACAGGGTAAAGCCTACGAGCAGTACTTC.

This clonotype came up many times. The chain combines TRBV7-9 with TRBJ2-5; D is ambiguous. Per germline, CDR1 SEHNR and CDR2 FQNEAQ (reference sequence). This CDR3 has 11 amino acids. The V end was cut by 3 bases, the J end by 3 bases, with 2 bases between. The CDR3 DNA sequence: TGTGCCAGCAGCTTGAAAGAGACCCAGTACTTC. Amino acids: CASSLKETQYF.

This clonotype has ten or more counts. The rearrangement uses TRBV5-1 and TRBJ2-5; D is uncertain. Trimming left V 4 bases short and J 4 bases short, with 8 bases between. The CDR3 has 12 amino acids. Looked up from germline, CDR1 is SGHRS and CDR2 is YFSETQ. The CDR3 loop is CASSPPAETQYF. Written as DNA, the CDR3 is TGCGCCAGCAGCCCCCCTGCAGAGACCCAGTACTTC.

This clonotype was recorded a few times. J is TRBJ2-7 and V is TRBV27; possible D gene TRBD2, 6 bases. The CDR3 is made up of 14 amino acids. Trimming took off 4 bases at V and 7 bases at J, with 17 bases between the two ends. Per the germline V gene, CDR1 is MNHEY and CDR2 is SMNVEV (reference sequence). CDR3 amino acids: CASSSTVGRREQYF. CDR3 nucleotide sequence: TGTGCCAGCAGTTCGACAGTGGGGAGGAGAGAGCAGTACTTC.

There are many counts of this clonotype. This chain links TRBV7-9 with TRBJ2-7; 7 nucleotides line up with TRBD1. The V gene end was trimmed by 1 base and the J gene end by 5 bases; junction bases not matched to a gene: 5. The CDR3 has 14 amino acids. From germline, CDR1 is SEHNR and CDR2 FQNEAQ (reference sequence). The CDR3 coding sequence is TGTGCCAGCAGCTTAGGGACAGGCAACGACGAGCAGTACTTC. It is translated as CASSLGTGNDEQYF.

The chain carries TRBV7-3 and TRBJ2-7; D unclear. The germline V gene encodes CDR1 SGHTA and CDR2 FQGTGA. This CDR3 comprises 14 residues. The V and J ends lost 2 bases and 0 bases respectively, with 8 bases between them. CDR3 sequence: CASSLGGYSYEQYF. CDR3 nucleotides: TGTGCCAGCAGCTTAGGTGGCTACTCCTACGAGCAGTACTTC.

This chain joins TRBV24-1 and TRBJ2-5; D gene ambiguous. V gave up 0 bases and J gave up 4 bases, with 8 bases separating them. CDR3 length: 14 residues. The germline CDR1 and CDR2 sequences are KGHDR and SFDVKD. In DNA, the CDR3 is TGTGCCACCAGTGATTTGAAGGTGGGAGAGACCCAGTACTTC. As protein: CATSDLKVGETQYF.

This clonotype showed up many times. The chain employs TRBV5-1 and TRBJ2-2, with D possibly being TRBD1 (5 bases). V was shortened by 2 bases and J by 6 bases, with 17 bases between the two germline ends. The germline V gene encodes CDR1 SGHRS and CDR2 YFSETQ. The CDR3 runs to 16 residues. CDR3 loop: CASSLERGSTAGELFF. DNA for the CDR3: TGCGCCAGCAGCTTAGAAAGGGGCTCGACTGCCGGGGAGCTGTTTTTT.

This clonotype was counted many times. CDR3 DNA: TGTGCCAGCAGCCGGACTAGCGGGGTGGAACACATTCAGTACTTC. This encodes CASSRTSGVEHIQYF. The chain couples TRBV9 to TRBJ2-4; 12 bases align to TRBD2. Germline assignment: CDR1 SGDLS and CDR2 YYNGEE. Germline trimming cut 4 bases from V and 8 bases from J; bases unmatched to any gene: 7. CDR3 length equals 15 residues. The variable domain in full, completed from reference TRBV9 and TRBJ2-4, reads DSGVTQTPKHLITATGQRVTLRCSPRSGDLSVYWYQQSLDQGLQFLIQYYNGEERAKGNILERFSAQQFPDLHSELNLSSLELGDSALYFCASSRTSGVEHIQYFGAGTRLSVL.

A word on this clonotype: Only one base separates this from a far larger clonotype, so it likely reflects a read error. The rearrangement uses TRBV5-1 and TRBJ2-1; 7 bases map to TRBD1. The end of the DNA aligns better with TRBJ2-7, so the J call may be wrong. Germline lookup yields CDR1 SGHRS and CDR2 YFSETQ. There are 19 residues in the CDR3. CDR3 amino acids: CASSLAWGGRDREYCEQYF. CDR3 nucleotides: TGCGCCAGCAGCTTGGCCTGGGGTGGCCGGGACAGAGAATACTGCGAGCAGTACTTC.

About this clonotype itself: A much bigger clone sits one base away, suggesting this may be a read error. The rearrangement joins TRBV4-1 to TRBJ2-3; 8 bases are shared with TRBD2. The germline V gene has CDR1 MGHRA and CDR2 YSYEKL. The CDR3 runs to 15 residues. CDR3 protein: CASNQERGRTDTQYF. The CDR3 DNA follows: TGCGCCAGCAACCAAGAGCGGGGGCGCACAGATACGCAGTATTTT.

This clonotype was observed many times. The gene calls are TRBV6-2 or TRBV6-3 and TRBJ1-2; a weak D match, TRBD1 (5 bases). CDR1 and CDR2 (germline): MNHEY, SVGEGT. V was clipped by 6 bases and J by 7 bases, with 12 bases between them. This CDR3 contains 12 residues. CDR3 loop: CASSPQGFGYTF. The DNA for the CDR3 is TGTGCCAGCAGCCCCCAGGGTTTTGGCTACACCTTC.

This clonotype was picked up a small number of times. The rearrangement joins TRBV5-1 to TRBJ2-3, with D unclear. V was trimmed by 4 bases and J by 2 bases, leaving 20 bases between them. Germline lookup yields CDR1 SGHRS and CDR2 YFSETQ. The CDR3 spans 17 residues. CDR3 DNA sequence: TGCGCCAGCAGCCTGGGCGCCCTGGCTGGGGACACAGATACGCAGTATTTT. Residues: CASSLGALAGDTDTQYF.

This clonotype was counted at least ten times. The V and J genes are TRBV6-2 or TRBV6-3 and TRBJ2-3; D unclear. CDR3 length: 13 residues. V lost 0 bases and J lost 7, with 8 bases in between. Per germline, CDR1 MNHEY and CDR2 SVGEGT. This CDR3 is CASSYSNGNTQYF. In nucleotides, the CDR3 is TGTGCCAGCAGTTACTCGAACGGCAATACGCAGTATTTT.